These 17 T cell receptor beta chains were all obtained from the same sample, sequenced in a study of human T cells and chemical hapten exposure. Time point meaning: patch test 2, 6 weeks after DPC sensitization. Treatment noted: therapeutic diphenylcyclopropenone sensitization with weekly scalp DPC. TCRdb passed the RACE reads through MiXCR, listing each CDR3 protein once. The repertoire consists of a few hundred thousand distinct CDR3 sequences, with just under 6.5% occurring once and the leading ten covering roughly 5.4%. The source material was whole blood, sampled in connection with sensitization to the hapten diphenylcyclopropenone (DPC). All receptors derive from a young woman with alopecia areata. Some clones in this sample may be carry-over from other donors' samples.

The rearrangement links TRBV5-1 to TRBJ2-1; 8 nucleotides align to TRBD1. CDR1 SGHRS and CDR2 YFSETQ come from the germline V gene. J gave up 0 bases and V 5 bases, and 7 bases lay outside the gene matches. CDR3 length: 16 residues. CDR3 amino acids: CASSLRTGNSYNEQFF. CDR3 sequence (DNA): TGCGCCAGCAGTTTGAGGACAGGGAACTCCTACAATGAGCAGTTCTTC.

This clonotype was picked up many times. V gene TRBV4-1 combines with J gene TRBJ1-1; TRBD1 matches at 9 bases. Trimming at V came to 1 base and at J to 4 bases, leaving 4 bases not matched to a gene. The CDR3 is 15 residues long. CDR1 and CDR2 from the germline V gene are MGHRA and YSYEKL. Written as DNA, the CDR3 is TGCGCCAGCAGCCAAGCCCTGACAGGGGGCACTGAAGCTTTCTTT. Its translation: CASSQALTGGTEAFF.

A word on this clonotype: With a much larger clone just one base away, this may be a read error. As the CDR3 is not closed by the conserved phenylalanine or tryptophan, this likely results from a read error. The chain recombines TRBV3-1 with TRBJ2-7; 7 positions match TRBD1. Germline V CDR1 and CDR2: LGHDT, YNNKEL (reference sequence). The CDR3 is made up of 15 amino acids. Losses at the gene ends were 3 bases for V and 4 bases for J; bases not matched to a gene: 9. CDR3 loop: CASSHDFQGEYEQYI. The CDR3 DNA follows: TGTGCCAGCAGCCATGACTTTCAGGGGGAATACGAGCAGTACATC.

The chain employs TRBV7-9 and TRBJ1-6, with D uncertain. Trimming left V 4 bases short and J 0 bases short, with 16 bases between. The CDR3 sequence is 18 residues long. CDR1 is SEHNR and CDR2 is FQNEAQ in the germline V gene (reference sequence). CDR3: CASSSPRPSGSYNSPLHF. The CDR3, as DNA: TGTGCCAGCAGCTCCCCTCGGCCTTCAGGCTCCTATAATTCACCCCTCCACTTT.

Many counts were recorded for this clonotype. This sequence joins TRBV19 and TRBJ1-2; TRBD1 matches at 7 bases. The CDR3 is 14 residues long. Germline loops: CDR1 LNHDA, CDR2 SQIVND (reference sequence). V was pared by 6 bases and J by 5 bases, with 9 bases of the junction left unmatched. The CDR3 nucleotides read TGTGCCAGTAGGGACCCGGGACAGCTGTATGGCTACACCTTC. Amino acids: CASRDPGQLYGYTF.

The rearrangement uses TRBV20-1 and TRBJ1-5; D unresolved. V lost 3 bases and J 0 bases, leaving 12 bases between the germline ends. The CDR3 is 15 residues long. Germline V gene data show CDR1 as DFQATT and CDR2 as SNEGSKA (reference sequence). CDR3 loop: CSASTAAYSNQPQHF. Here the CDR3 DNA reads TGCAGTGCTAGTACGGCGGCCTATAGCAATCAGCCCCAGCATTTT.

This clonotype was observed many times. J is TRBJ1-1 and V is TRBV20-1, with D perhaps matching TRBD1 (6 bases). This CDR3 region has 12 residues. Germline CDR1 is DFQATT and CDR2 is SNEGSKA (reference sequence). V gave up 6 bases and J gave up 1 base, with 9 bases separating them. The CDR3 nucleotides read TGCAGTGCCGGACAGCCGAACACTGAAGCTTTCTTT. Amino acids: CSAGQPNTEAFF.

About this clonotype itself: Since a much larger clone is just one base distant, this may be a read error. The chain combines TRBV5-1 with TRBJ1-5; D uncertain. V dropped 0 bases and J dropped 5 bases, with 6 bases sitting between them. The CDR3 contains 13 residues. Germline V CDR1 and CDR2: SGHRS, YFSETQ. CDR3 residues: CASSLESDQPQHF. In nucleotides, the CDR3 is TGCGCCAGCAGCTTGGAGTCCGATCAGCCCCAGCATTTT.

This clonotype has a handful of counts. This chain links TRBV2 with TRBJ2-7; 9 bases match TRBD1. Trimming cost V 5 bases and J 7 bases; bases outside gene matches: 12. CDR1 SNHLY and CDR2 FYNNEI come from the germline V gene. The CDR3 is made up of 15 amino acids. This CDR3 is CASSSGQGSPREQYF. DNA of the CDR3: TGTGCCAGCAGTTCGGGACAGGGATCCCCGCGGGAGCAGTACTTC.

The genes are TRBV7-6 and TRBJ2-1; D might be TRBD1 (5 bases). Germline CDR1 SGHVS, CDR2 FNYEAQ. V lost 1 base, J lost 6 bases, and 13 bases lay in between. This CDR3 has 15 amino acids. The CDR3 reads CASSLGGPFGNEQFF. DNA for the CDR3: TGTGCCAGCAGCTTAGGGGGCCCATTCGGCAATGAGCAGTTCTTC.

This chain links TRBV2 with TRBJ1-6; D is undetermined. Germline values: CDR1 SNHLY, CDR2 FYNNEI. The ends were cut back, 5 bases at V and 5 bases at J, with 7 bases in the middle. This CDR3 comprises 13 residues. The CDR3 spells CASSLEDNSPLHF. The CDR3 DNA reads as TGTGCCAGCAGTCTCGAGGATAATTCACCCCTCCACTTT.

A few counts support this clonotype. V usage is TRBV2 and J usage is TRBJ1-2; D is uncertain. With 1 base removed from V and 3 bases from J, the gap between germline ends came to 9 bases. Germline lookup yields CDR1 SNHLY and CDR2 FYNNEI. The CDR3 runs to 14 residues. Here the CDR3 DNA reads TGTGCCAGCAGTGAAGAAGGTTCTTACTATGGCTACACCTTC. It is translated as CASSEEGSYYGYTF.

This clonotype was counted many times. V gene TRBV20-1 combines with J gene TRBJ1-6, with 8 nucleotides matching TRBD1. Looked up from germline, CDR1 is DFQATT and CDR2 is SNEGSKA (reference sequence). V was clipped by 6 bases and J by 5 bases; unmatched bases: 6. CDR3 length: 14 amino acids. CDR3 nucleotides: TGCAGTGCCGCCAAGGACAGGGATAATTCACCCCTCCACTTT. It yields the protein CSAAKDRDNSPLHF.

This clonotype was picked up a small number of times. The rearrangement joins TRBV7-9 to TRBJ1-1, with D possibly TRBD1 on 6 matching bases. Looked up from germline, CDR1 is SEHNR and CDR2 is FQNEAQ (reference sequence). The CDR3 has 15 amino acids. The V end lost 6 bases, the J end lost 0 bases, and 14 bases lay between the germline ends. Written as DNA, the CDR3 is TGTGCCAGCAGTATCTCAGGGGACTTGAACACTGAAGCTTTCTTT. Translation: CASSISGDLNTEAFF. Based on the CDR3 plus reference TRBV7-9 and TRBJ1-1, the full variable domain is DTGVSQNPRHKITKRGQNVTFRCDPISEHNRLYWYRQTLGQGPEFLTYFQNEAQLEKSRLLSDRFSAERPKGSFSTLEIQRTEQGDSAMYLCASSISGDLNTEAFFGQGTRLTVV.

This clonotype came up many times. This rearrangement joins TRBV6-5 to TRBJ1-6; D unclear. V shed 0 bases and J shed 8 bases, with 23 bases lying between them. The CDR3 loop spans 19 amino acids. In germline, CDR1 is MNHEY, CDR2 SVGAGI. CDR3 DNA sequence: TGTGCCAGCAGTTACTCGGAGTTACTCGGCGCCCCTTCGGATTCACCCCTCCACTTT. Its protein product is CASSYSELLGAPSDSPLHF.

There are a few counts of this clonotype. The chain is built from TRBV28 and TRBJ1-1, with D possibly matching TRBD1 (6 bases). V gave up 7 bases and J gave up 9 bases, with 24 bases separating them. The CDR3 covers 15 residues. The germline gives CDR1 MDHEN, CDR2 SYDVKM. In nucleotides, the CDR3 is TGTGCCAGCATTTATACTAACGGACAGCCCGAGAAAGCTTTCTTT. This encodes CASIYTNGQPEKAFF. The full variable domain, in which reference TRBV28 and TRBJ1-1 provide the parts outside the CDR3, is DVKVTQSSRYLVKRTGEKVFLECVQDMDHENMFWYRQDPGLGLRLIYFSYDVKMKEKGDIPEGYSVSREKKERFSLILESASTNQTSMYLCASIYTNGQPEKAFFGQGTRLTVV.

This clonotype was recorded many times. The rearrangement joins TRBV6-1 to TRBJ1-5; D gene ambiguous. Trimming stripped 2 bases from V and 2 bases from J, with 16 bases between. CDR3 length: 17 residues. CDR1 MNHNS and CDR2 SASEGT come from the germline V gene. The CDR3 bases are TGTGCCAGCAGTGAAAGGAGGCAGGCCCATCGCAATCAGCCCCAGCATTTT. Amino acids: CASSERRQAHRNQPQHF.